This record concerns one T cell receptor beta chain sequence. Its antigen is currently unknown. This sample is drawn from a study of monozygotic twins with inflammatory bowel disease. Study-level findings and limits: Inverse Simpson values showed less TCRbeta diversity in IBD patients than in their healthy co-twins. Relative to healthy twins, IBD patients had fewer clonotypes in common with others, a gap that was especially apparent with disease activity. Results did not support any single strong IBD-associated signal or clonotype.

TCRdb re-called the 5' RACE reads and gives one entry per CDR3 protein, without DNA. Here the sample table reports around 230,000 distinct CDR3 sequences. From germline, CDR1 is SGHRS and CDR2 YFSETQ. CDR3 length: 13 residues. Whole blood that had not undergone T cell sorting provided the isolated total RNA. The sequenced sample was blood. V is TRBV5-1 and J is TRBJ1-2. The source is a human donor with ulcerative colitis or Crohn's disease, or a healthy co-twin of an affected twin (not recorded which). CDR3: CASSPPHFDSYTF.